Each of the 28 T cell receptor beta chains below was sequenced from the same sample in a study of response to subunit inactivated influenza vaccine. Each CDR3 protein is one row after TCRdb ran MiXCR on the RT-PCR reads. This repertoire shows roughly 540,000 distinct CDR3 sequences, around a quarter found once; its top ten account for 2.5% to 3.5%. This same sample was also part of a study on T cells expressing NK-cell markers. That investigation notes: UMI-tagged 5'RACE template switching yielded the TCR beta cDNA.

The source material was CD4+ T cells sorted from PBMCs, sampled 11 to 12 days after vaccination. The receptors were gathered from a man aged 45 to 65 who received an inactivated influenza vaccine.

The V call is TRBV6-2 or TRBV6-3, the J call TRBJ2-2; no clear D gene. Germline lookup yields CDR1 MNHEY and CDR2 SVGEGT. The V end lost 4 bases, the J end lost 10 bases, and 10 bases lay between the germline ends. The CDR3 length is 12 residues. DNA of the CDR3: TGTGCCAGCAGTTTTTTCCAGGTGGAGCTGTTTTTT. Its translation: CASSFFQVELFF.

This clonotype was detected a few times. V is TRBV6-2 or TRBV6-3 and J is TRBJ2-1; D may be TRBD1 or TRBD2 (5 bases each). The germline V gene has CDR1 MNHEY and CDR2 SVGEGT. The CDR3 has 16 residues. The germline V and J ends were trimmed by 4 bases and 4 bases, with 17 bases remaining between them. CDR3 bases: TGTGCCAGCAGTTTTTCCGGGACGCCGCCGTACAATGAGCAGTTCTTC. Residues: CASSFSGTPPYNEQFF.

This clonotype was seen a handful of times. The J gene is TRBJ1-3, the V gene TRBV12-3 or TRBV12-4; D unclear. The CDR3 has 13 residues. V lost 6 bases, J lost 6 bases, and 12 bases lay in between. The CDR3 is CASRPQKTNTIYF. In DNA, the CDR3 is TGTGCCAGCAGGCCTCAAAAGACAAACACCATATATTTT.

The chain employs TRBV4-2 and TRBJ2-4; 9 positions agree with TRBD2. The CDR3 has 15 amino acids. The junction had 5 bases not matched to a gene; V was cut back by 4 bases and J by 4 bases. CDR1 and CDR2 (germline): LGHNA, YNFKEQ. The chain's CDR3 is CASSPRLAEKNIQYF. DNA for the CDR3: TGTGCCAGCAGCCCCCGACTAGCGGAAAAAAACATTCAGTACTTC.

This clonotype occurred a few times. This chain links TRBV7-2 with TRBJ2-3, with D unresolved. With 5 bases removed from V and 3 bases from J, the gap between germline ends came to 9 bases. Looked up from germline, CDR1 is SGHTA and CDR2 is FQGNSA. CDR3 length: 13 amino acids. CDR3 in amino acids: CASSPTPTDTQYF. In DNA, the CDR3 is TGTGCCAGCAGCCCAACCCCGACAGATACGCAGTATTTT.

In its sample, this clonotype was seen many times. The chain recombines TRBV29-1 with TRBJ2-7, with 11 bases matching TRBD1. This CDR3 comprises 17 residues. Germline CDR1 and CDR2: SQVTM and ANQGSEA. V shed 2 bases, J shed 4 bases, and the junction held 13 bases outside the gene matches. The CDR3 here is CSVETIIGQGATYEQYF. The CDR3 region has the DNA TGCAGCGTTGAAACGATTATTGGACAGGGGGCTACATACGAGCAGTACTTC.

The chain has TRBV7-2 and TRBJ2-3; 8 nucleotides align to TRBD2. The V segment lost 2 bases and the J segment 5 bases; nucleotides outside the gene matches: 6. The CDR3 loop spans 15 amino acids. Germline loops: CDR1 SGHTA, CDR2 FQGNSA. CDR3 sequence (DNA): TGTGCCAGCAGCTTAAGCGGGAGAGAGGTAGATACGCAGTATTTT. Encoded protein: CASSLSGREVDTQYF.

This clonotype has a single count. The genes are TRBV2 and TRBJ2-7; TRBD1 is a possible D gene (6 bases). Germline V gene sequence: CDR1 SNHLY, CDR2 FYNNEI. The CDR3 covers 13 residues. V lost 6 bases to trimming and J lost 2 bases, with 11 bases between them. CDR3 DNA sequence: TGTGCCAGCAGATCGGGACAAACCTACGAGCAGTACTTC. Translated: CASRSGQTYEQYF.

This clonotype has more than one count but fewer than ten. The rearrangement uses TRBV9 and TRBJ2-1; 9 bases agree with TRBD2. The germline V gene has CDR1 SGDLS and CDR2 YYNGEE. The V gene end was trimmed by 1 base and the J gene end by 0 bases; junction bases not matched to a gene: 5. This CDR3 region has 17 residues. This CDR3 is CASSVRAGGLSYNEQFF. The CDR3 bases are TGTGCCAGCAGCGTAAGAGCGGGAGGCCTCTCCTACAATGAGCAGTTCTTC.

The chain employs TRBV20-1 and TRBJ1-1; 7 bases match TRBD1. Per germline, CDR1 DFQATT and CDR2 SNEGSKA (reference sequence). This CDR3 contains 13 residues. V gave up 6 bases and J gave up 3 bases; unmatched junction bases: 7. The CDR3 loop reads CSAPDRVDTEAFF. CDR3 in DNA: TGCAGTGCCCCCGACAGGGTAGACACTGAAGCTTTCTTT.

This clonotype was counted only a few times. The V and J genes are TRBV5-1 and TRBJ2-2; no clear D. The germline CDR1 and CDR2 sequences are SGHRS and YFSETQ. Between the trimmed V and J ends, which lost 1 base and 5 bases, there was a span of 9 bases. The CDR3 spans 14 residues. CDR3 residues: CASSLLFGTGELFF. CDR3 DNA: TGCGCCAGCAGCTTGTTGTTTGGGACCGGGGAGCTGTTTTTT.

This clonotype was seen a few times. CDR3 sequence reads: CASSYLASTDTQYF. The CDR3 DNA reads TGTGCCAGCAGTTACCTTGCTAGCACAGATACGCAGTATTTT. The chain recombines TRBV6-2 or TRBV6-3 with TRBJ2-3, with D hard to call. The CDR3 is made up of 14 amino acids. The germline V gene encodes CDR1 MNHEY and CDR2 SVGEGT. Deletions cut 2 bases from V and 0 bases from J, with 6 bases between.

The CDR3 region is CASSQRRGNQPQHF. CDR3 coding DNA: TGTGCCAGCAGCCAACGTAGGGGCAATCAGCCCCAGCATTTT. V and J are TRBV3-1 and TRBJ1-5; the D is unclear. The germline gives CDR1 LGHDT, CDR2 YNNKEL (reference sequence). This CDR3 comprises 14 residues. V gave up 2 bases and J gave up 2 bases, with 7 bases separating them. Looking up the rest from reference TRBV3-1 and TRBJ1-5 gives the full variable domain: DTAVSQTPKYLVTQMGNDKSIKCEQNLGHDTMYWYKQDSKKFLKIMFSYNNKELIINETVPNRFSPKSPDKAHLNLHINSLELGDSAVYFCASSQRRGNQPQHFGDGTRLSIL.

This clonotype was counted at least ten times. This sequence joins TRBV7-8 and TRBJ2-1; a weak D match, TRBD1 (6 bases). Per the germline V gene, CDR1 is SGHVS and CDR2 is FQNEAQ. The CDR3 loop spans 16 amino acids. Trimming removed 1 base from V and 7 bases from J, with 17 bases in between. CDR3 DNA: TGTGCCAGCAGCTTAGGTGGCAGGGGAGTAGGGAATGAGCAGTTCTTC. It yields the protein CASSLGGRGVGNEQFF.

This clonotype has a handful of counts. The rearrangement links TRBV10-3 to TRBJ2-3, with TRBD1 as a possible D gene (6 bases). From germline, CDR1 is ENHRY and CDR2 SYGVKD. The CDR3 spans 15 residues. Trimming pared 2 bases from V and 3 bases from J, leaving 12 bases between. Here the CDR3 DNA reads TGTGCCATCAGTGAGGGGGGCCATGAAACAGATACGCAGTATTTT. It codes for CAISEGGHETDTQYF.

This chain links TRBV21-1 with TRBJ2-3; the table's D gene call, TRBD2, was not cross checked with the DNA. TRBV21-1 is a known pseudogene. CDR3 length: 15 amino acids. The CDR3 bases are TGTGCCAGCAGCACCCCGGGACTATTGACAGATACGCAGTATTTT. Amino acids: CASSTPGLLTDTQYF.

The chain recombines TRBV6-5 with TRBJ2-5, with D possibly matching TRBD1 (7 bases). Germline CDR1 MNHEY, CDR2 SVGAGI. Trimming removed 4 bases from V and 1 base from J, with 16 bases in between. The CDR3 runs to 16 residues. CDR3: CASSLRRGTAQETQYF. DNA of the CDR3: TGTGCCAGCAGTTTACGCCGGGGGACAGCCCAAGAGACCCAGTACTTC.

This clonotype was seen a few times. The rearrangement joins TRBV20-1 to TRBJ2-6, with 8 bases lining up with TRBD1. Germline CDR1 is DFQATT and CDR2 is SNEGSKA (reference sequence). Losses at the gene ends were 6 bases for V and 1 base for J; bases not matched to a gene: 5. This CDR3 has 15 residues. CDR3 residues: CSARQGSSGANVLTF. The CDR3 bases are TGCAGTGCGAGACAGGGGAGTTCTGGGGCCAACGTCCTGACTTTC.

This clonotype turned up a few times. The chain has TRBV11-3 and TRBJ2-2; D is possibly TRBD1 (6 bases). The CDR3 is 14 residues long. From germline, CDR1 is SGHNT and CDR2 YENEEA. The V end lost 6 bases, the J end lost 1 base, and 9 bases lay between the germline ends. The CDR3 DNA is TGTGCCAGCAGATCGACAGGGAACACCGGGGAGCTGTTTTTT. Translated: CASRSTGNTGELFF.

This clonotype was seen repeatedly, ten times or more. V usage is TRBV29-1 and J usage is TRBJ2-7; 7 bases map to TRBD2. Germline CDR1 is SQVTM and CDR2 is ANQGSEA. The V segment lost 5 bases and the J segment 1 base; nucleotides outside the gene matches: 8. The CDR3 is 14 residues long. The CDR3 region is CSVFAGVGSYEQYF. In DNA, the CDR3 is TGCAGCGTTTTCGCGGGAGTGGGGTCCTACGAGCAGTACTTC.

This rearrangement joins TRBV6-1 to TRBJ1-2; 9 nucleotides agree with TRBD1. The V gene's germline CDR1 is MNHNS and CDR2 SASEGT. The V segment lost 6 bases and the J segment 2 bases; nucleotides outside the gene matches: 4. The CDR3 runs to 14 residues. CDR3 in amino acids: CASRRTGVNYGYTF. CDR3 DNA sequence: TGTGCCAGCAGAAGGACAGGGGTGAACTATGGCTACACCTTC.

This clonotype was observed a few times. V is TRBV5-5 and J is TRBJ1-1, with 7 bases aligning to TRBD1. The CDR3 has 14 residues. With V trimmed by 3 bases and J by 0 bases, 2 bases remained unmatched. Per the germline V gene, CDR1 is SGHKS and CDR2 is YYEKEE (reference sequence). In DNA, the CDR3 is TGTGCCAGCAGCTGGGGACAGATGAACACTGAAGCTTTCTTT. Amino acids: CASSWGQMNTEAFF.

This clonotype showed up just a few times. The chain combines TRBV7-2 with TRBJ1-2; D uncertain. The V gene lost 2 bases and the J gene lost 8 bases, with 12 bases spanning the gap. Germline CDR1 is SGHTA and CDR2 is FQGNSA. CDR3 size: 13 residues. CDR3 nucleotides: TGTGCCAGCAGCTTAAGTTATCGGGAGGGCTACACCTTC. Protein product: CASSLSYREGYTF.

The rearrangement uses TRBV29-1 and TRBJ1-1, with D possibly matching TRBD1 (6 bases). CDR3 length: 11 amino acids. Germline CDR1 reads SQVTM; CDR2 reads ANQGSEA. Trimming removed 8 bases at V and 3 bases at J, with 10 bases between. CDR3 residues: CSLRTDTEAFF. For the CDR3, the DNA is TGCAGCCTACGGACAGACACTGAAGCTTTCTTT.

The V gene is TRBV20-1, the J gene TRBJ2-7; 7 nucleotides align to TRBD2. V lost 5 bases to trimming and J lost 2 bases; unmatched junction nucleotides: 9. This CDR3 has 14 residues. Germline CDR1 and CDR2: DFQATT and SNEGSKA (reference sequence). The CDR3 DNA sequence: TGCAGTGCTGAAAGCGGGGTCTTAACCTACGAGCAGTACTTC. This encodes CSAESGVLTYEQYF.

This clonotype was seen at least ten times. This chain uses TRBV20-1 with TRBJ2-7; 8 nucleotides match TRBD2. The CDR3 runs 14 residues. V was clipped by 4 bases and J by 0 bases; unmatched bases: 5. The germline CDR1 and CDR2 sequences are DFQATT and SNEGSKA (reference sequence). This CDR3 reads CSATLAGPSYEQYF. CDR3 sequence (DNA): TGCAGTGCTACTCTAGCGGGCCCCTCCTACGAGCAGTACTTC.

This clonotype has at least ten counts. The CDR3 reads CASSQDRRTQYF. CDR3 nucleotides: TGTGCCAGCAGCCAAGATAGGAGGACCCAGTACTTC. The chain uses TRBV3-1 and TRBJ2-5; D is ambiguous. V dropped 0 bases and J dropped 7 bases, with 6 bases sitting between them. Germline-derived CDR1 and CDR2 are LGHDT and YNNKEL (reference sequence). This CDR3 spans 12 amino acids.

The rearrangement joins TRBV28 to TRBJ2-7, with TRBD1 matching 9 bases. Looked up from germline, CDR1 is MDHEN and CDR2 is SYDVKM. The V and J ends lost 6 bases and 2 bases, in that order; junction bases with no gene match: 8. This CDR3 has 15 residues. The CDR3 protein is CASSTGQGVAYEQYF. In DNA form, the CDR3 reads TGTGCCAGCAGCACGGGACAGGGAGTAGCCTACGAGCAGTACTTC.